This entry is about one T cell receptor (beta chain). The repertoire was sequenced with immunoSEQ multiplex PCR; TCRdb's copy has only in-frame clones and lacks some. The data show about 60,000 clones, roughly nine tenths seen once. This sample stems from a study of T cell changes during pregnancy in multiple sclerosis. The CDR3 consists of 12 residues. The germline gives CDR1 SGHDT, CDR2 YYEEEE. Trimming cost V 0 bases and J 5 bases, with 3 bases left between them. The material was CD4+ T cells from peripheral blood mononuclear cells, obtained in the first trimester of pregnancy. The V gene is TRBV5-6, the J gene TRBJ1-5; D ambiguous. This clonotype was obtained from a female donor with multiple sclerosis, enrolled in a pregnancy study. Here the CDR3 reads CASSLGDQPQHF. CDR3 in DNA: TGTGCCAGCAGCTTGGGCGATCAGCCCCAGCATTTT.